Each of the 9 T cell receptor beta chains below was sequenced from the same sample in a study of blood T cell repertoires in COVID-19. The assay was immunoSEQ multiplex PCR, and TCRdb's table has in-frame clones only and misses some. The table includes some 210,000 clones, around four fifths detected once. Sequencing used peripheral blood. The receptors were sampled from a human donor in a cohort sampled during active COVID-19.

The CDR3 DNA reads TGTGCCAGCAGCCCGCGGAGAGGGTCAGATACGCAGTATTTT. Translation gives CASSPRRGSDTQYF. The chain recombines TRBV7-2 with TRBJ2-3; D may be TRBD2 (5 bases). Germline V gene lookup returns CDR1 SGHTA and CDR2 FQGNSA. The CDR3 covers 14 residues. V was pared by 5 bases and J by 4 bases, with 13 bases between.

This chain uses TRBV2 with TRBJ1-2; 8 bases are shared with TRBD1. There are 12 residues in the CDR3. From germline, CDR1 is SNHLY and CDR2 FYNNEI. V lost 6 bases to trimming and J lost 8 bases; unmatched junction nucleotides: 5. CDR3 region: CASSLGQGGYTF. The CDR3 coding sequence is TGTGCCAGCAGCCTAGGACAGGGAGGCTACACCTTC. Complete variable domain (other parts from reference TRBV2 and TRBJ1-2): EPEVTQTPSHQVTQMGQEVILRCVPISNHLYFYWYRQILGQKVEFLVSFYNNEISEKSEIFDDQFSVERPDGSNFTLKIRSTKLEDSAMYFCASSLGQGGYTFGSGTRLTVV.

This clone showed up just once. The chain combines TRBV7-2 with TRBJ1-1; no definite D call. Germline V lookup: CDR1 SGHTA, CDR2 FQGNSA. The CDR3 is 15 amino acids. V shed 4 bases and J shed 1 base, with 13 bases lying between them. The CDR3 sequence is CASSSQTARNTEAFF. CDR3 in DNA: TGTGCCAGCAGCTCACAGACCGCGAGGAACACTGAAGCTTTCTTT. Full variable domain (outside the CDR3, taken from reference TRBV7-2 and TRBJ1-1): GAGVSQSPSNKVTEKGKDVELRCDPISGHTALYWYRQSLGQGLEFLIYFQGNSAPDKSGLPSDRFSAERTGGSVSTLTIQRTQQEDSAVYLCASSSQTARNTEAFFGQGTRLTVV.

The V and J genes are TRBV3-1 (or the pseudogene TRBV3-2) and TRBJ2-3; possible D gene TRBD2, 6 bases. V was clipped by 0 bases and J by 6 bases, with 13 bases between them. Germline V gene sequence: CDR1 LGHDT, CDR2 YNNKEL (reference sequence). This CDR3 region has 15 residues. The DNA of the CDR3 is TGTGCCAGCAGCCAAGAACGGAGGGCCCTTGATACGCAGTATTTT. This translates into CASSQERRALDTQYF.

The CDR3 coding sequence is TGTGCCAGCAGTATCTTAAATGAGCAGTTCTTC. Translating gives CASSILNEQFF. The gene calls are TRBV7-9 and TRBJ2-1; D gene uncertain. There are 11 residues in the CDR3. The V and J ends lost 6 bases and 7 bases respectively, with 7 bases between them. Germline V gene data show CDR1 as SEHNR and CDR2 as FQNEAQ (reference sequence).

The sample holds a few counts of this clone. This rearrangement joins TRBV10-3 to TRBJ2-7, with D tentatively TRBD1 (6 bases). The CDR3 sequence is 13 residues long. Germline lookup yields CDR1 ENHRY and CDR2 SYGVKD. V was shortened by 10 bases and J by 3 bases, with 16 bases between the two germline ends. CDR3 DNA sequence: TGTGCCACCCATAAAACAGGGAGCTACGAGCAGTACTTC. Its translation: CATHKTGSYEQYF.

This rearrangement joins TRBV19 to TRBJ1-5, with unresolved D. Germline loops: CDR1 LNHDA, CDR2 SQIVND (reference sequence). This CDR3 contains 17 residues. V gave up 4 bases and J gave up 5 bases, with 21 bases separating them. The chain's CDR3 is CASSKAFNSGLDQPQHF. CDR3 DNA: TGTGCCAGTAGTAAAGCTTTCAACAGCGGTCTGGATCAGCCCCAGCATTTT.

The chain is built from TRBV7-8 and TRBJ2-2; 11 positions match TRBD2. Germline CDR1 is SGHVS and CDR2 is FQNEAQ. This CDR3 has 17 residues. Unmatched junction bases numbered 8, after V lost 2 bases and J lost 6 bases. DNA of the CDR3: TGTGCCAGCAGCTTAACTAGCGGGGGCCCTAAGGCCGGGGAGCTGTTTTTT. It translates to CASSLTSGGPKAGELFF.

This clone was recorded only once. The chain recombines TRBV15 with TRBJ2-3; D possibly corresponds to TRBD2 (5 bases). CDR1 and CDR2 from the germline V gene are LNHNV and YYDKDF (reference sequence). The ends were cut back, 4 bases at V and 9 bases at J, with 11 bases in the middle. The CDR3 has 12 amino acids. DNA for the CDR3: TGTGCCACCAGCAAAAGGGAGAACACGCAGTATTTT. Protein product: CATSKRENTQYF.